This TCR beta chain was recorded in a study of tumor-infiltrating lymphocytes in oesophageal squamous cell carcinoma (dated by TCRdb to about 2016). Receptor amplification or capture employed PCR. The sequencer was an Illumina HiSeq 2000. In TCRdb, the public reads were trimmed at Q25 with fastp and aligned with MiXCR, with productive beta chains retained. Every distinct CDR3 protein forms one entry, paired with its most common genes and DNA. For this sample the table gives over 10,000 distinct CDR3 sequences, of which roughly 50% were detected only once. About 28% of the sample belongs to the ten largest clones. CDR1 SGHVS and CDR2 FQNEAQ were looked up in the germline V gene. The CDR3 runs 11 residues from the cysteine to the phenylalanine. The kept DNA is CDR3 alone, 33 bases in frame from the first base. In regard to this clonotype: The clone's antigen remains unknown. Base-call qualities are not available, and no considerably larger clone is one nucleotide away.

This clonotype originated in a female donor with esophageal squamous cell carcinoma. The rearrangement joined TRBV7-8 to TRBJ2-1; TRBD2 is possibly the D segment (5 matching bases). The DNA end is more similar to TRBJ2-5, so the J call may be wrong. Sequencing used esophageal tumor tissue. The DNA reads TGTGCCAGCAGCTTTCGGGGGACCCAGTACTTC. This yields the protein CASSFRGTQYF.